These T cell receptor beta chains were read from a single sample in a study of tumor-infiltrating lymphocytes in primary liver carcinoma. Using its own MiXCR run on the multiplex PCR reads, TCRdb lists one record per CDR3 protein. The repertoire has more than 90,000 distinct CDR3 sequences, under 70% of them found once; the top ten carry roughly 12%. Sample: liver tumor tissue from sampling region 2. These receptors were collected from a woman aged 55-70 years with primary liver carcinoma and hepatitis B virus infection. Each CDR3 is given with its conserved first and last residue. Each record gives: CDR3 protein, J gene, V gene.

cdr3_aa: CASSVGGKPSSTDTQYF; j_call: TRBJ2-3; v_call: TRBV9
cdr3_aa: CASSLVPGEGNEEFF; j_call: TRBJ2-1; v_call: TRBV12-3/TRBV12-4
cdr3_aa: CASSSTGNQPQHF; j_call: TRBJ1-5; v_call: TRBV28
cdr3_aa: CANIHASGFTDTQYF; j_call: TRBJ2-3; v_call: TRBV28
cdr3_aa: CASSSRVSHLHF; j_call: TRBJ1-6; v_call: TRBV28
cdr3_aa: CVSNLMPAEQETQYF; j_call: TRBJ2-5; v_call: TRBV11-2
cdr3_aa: CASSLGAGGRYGYTF; j_call: TRBJ1-2; v_call: TRBV11-2
cdr3_aa: CSVSVRAEAFF; j_call: TRBJ1-1; v_call: TRBV20-1
cdr3_aa: CASSLGGGSARYNEQFF; j_call: TRBJ2-1; v_call: TRBV11-3
cdr3_aa: CASSIGIGVPTYEQYF; j_call: TRBJ2-7; v_call: TRBV5-1
cdr3_aa: CASSQDRERTREPQFF; j_call: TRBJ2-1; v_call: TRBV14
cdr3_aa: CASSDGGSSDEQFF; j_call: TRBJ2-1; v_call: TRBV11-2
cdr3_aa: CASSLSGRENEHYF; j_call: TRBJ2-7; v_call: TRBV7-8
cdr3_aa: CASIYADAVTQYF; j_call: TRBJ2-3; v_call: TRBV6-2/TRBV6-3